Listed here are 29 T cell receptor beta chains from one sample, sequenced in a study of T cell responses to AZD1222 COVID-19 vaccine. TCRdb's table, derived via immunoSEQ multiplex PCR, lists solely in-frame clones and lacks some. The table has about 80,000 clones, 87% seen once. The source material was peripheral blood, sampled on day 0 of AZD1222 vaccination. These receptors originate from an adult in good health.

This sequence joins TRBV9 and TRBJ2-3; 10 bases are shared with TRBD2. V shed 0 bases and J 4 bases; nucleotides not matched to a gene: 5. This CDR3 is 16 amino acids long. CDR1 and CDR2 (germline): SGDLS, YYNGEE. The CDR3 loop is CASSVGASGSADTQYF. Here the CDR3 DNA reads TGTGCCAGCAGCGTAGGGGCTAGCGGGAGCGCAGATACGCAGTATTTT.

The genes are TRBV14 and TRBJ2-7; TRBD1 might be the D (6 bases). V was shortened by 1 base and J by 7 bases, with 11 bases between the two germline ends. The CDR3 runs to 13 residues. Germline V gene lookup returns CDR1 SGHDN and CDR2 FVKESK. The CDR3 bases are TGTGCCAGCAGCCAAGTTAGAACAGGGGAGCAGTACTTC. This gives the protein CASSQVRTGEQYF.

The chain employs TRBV7-3 and TRBJ1-4, with D hard to call. CDR1 and CDR2 from the germline V gene are SGHTA and FQGTGA. V gave up 5 bases and J gave up 7 bases, with 17 bases separating them. The CDR3 runs to 15 residues. The CDR3 sequence is CASSPGIGRGEKLFF. The CDR3 nucleotides read TGTGCCAGCAGCCCTGGGATCGGCAGAGGTGAAAAACTGTTTTTT.

The chain uses TRBV9 and TRBJ1-1, with D possibly TRBD1 on 6 matching bases. Per the germline V gene, CDR1 is SGDLS and CDR2 is YYNGEE. The V gene lost 2 bases and the J gene lost 0 bases, with 11 bases spanning the gap. The CDR3 spans 15 residues. The CDR3 sequence: CASSVLGGMNTEAFF. CDR3 bases: TGTGCCAGCAGCGTTCTTGGGGGCATGAACACTGAAGCTTTCTTT.

The chain links TRBV19 to TRBJ2-1, with 10 bases identical to TRBD2. The CDR3 runs 15 residues. V shed 4 bases, J shed 3 bases, and the junction held 3 bases outside the gene matches. Germline V gene data show CDR1 as LNHDA and CDR2 as SQIVND (reference sequence). This CDR3 reads CASSKTSGNYNEQFF. CDR3 coding DNA: TGTGCCAGTAGTAAAACTAGCGGGAACTACAATGAGCAGTTCTTC.

The CDR3 sequence is CASSIPQDDEKLFF. In nucleotides, the CDR3 is TGTGCCAGTAGTATCCCGCAAGACGATGAAAAACTGTTTTTT. This sequence joins TRBV19 and TRBJ1-4, with no clear D. The CDR3 totals 14 residues. Germline-derived CDR1 and CDR2 are LNHDA and SQIVND (reference sequence). The V end lost 3 bases, the J end lost 6 bases, and 11 bases lay between the germline ends.

This chain links TRBV5-1 with TRBJ1-5, with 8 bases fitting TRBD1. V trimming: 4 bases; J trimming: 5 bases; junction bases outside the gene matches: 8. Looked up from germline, CDR1 is SGHRS and CDR2 is YFSETQ. The CDR3 consists of 15 residues. In nucleotides, the CDR3 is TGCGCCAGCAGCCCAACAGGGGGACAACATCAGCCCCAGCATTTT. Its translation: CASSPTGGQHQPQHF.

The chain recombines TRBV15 with TRBJ2-1; D perhaps matches TRBD2 (5 bases). The CDR3 runs 17 residues. Germline assignment: CDR1 LNHNV and CDR2 YYDKDF (reference sequence). V was pared by 1 base and J by 0 bases, with 13 bases between. CDR3 amino acids: CATSRVGGRLSYNEQFF. CDR3 DNA: TGTGCCACCAGCAGAGTTGGAGGCAGACTCTCCTACAATGAGCAGTTCTTC. The full variable domain, completed using reference TRBV15 and TRBJ2-1, is DAMVIQNPRYQVTQFGKPVTLSCSQTLNHNVMYWYQQKSSQAPKLLFHYYDKDFNNEADTPDNFQSRRPNTSFCFLDIRSPGLGDTAMYLCATSRVGGRLSYNEQFFGPGTRLTVL.

This clone was observed once. The chain recombines TRBV7-3 with TRBJ2-3; possibly TRBD1 or TRBD2 for D (5 bases each). This CDR3 is 21 amino acids long. The V gene's germline CDR1 is SGHTA and CDR2 FQGTGA. V gave up 2 bases and J gave up 0 bases, with 27 bases separating them. The CDR3 DNA is TGTGCCAGCAGCTTAGGGCCAGGCCGTGAATACCGGGACGGAAGCACAGATACGCAGTATTTT. This encodes CASSLGPGREYRDGSTDTQYF.

The gene calls are TRBV19 and TRBJ2-7, with 12 bases aligning to TRBD1. CDR1 and CDR2 from the germline V gene are LNHDA and SQIVND (reference sequence). This CDR3 has 16 residues. The V segment lost 5 bases and the J segment 3 bases; nucleotides outside the gene matches: 8. The CDR3 DNA reads as TGTGCCAGTAGTCCCCTCGGGGACAGGGGGCTCTACGAGCAGTACTTC. It encodes CASSPLGDRGLYEQYF.

The V gene is TRBV4-3, the J gene TRBJ2-3, with D possibly TRBD2 on 6 matching bases. V was pared by 5 bases and J by 1 base, with 16 bases between. From germline, CDR1 is LGHNA and CDR2 YSLEER. The CDR3 has 16 residues. For the CDR3, the DNA is TGCGCCAGCAGCAGAATCTCCCCGGGGGGCACAGATACGCAGTATTTT. The encoded protein is CASSRISPGGTDTQYF.

The V and J genes are TRBV27 and TRBJ1-6; the match to TRBD1 covers 9 bases. The ends lost 6 bases at V and 7 bases at J; junction bases unmatched: 10. The CDR3 length is 16 residues. Germline-derived CDR1 and CDR2 are MNHEY and SMNVEV (reference sequence). DNA of the CDR3: TGTGCCAGCAGGGGAACAGGGGGCAAGTGGAATTCACCCCTCCACTTT. As protein: CASRGTGGKWNSPLHF.

This rearrangement joins TRBV6-6 to TRBJ2-2; TRBD1 matches 9 bases. The CDR3 extends over 15 amino acids. Germline values: CDR1 MNHNY, CDR2 SVGAGI (reference sequence). V gave up 5 bases and J gave up 1 base; unmatched junction bases: 2. The CDR3 DNA follows: TGTGCCAGCAGTCCGGGACAGGGGAACACCGGGGAGCTGTTTTTT. Translation gives CASSPGQGNTGELFF.

The J gene is TRBJ1-4, the V gene TRBV15, with 7 bases fitting TRBD1. Germline V gene data show CDR1 as LNHNV and CDR2 as YYDKDF (reference sequence). With V trimmed by 6 bases and J by 0 bases, 4 bases remained unmatched. The CDR3 has 15 residues. CDR3 amino acids: CATRGGASTNEKLFF. As DNA, the CDR3 is TGTGCCACCAGAGGGGGCGCTTCAACTAATGAAAAACTGTTTTTT.

V and J are TRBV11-3 and TRBJ1-2; D remains unclear. V was shortened by 0 bases and J by 3 bases, with 8 bases between the two germline ends. The CDR3 consists of 14 residues. Germline CDR1 reads SGHNT; CDR2 reads YENEEA. CDR3 nucleotide sequence: TGTGCCAGCAGCTTAGAGGCCAGGCACTATGGCTACACCTTC. It is translated as CASSLEARHYGYTF.

The chain combines TRBV5-1 with TRBJ1-1, with a possible D match to TRBD1 (6 bases). The CDR3 has 15 amino acids. V lost 4 bases, J lost 0 bases, and 13 bases lay in between. Germline-derived CDR1 and CDR2 are SGHRS and YFSETQ. CDR3 residues: CASSRGQLMNTEAFF. In nucleotides, the CDR3 is TGCGCCAGCAGCCGAGGACAGCTCATGAACACTGAAGCTTTCTTT.

This clone was detected only once. Within the sample, other DNA sequences also encode this same CDR3. The chain combines TRBV7-3 with TRBJ1-6, with unresolved D. This CDR3 has 14 residues. Germline-derived CDR1 and CDR2 are SGHTA and FQGTGA. V was clipped by 5 bases and J by 4 bases, with 9 bases between them. The CDR3 is CASSVDGYNSPLHF. In nucleotides, the CDR3 is TGTGCCAGCAGCGTCGACGGATATAATTCACCCCTCCACTTT.

The gene calls are TRBV9 and TRBJ2-3; 10 bases fit TRBD2. After removal of 4 bases from V and 4 bases from J, the junction contained 12 bases not matched to a gene. CDR3 length: 17 residues. Germline values: CDR1 SGDLS, CDR2 YYNGEE. The CDR3, as DNA: TGTGCCAGCAGCACCCTTCCTAGCGGGAGTGTCGCAGATACGCAGTATTTT. Translating it yields CASSTLPSGSVADTQYF.

The chain links TRBV5-4 to TRBJ1-2; D possibly corresponds to TRBD1 (6 bases). Trimming stripped 1 base from V and 8 bases from J, with 9 bases between. The CDR3 runs to 12 residues. The germline V gene encodes CDR1 SGHNT and CDR2 YYREEE (reference sequence). CDR3 in DNA: TGTGCCAGCAGCTTGACAGGGCAGGGCTACACCTTC. Amino acid sequence: CASSLTGQGYTF.

The chain is built from TRBV4-1 and TRBJ2-7, with D tentatively TRBD2 (5 bases). The CDR3 covers 14 residues. Per the germline V gene, CDR1 is MGHRA and CDR2 is YSYEKL. Trimming took 1 base from V and 0 from J, leaving 7 bases between them. CDR3 in DNA: TGCGCCAGCAGCCAAGTCGAGGGCTCCTACGAGCAGTACTTC. This codes for CASSQVEGSYEQYF.

V and J are TRBV7-9 and TRBJ1-2; 9 bases agree with TRBD1. Germline values: CDR1 SEHNR, CDR2 FQNEAQ (reference sequence). The ends lost 5 bases at V and 3 bases at J; junction bases unmatched: 13. The CDR3 spans 17 residues. The chain's CDR3 is CASSRGGQGFGDYGYTF. The CDR3 DNA is TGTGCCAGCAGCCGAGGGGGACAGGGCTTTGGCGACTATGGCTACACCTTC. The whole variable domain, filled in from reference TRBV7-9 and TRBJ1-2, reads DTGVSQNPRHKITKRGQNVTFRCDPISEHNRLYWYRQTLGQGPEFLTYFQNEAQLEKSRLLSDRFSAERPKGSFSTLEIQRTEQGDSAMYLCASSRGGQGFGDYGYTFGSGTRLTVV.

The chain links TRBV5-1 to TRBJ2-7; D call uncertain. This CDR3 spans 13 amino acids. The germline V gene encodes CDR1 SGHRS and CDR2 YFSETQ. With 0 bases removed from V and 6 bases from J, the gap between germline ends came to 10 bases. CDR3 DNA: TGCGCCAGCAGCTTGGAGGGATCGGGCGAGCAGTACTTC. This gives the protein CASSLEGSGEQYF.

V usage is TRBV4-1 and J usage is TRBJ2-1, with 10 positions matching TRBD2. CDR1 is MGHRA, CDR2 YSYEKL, per germline. The CDR3 has 17 residues. Trimming took 1 base from V and 3 from J; bases not matched to a gene: 6. The CDR3 DNA follows: TGCGCCAGCAGCCAAGGGCGAAGCGGGAGGGACTACAATGAGCAGTTCTTC. This codes for CASSQGRSGRDYNEQFF.

This chain connects TRBV29-1 to TRBJ1-1; D call uncertain. Germline V gene data show CDR1 as SQVTM and CDR2 as ANQGSEA. V lost 3 bases and J lost 1, with 3 bases in between. This CDR3 has 11 residues. For the CDR3, the DNA is TGCAGCGTTGACGGGAACACTGAAGCTTTCTTT. Its translation is CSVDGNTEAFF. The complete variable domain, with remaining parts taken from reference TRBV29-1 and TRBJ1-1, reads SAVISQKPSRDICQRGTSLTIQCQVDSQVTMMFWYRQQPGQSLTLIATANQGSEATYESGFVIDKFPISRPNLTFSTLTVSNMSPEDSSIYLCSVDGNTEAFFGQGTRLTVV.

The chain has TRBV14 and TRBJ2-1; no definite D call. CDR3 length equals 12 residues. Per germline, CDR1 SGHDN and CDR2 FVKESK. Trimming removed 8 bases from V and 7 bases from J, with 12 bases in between. Here the CDR3 reads CASLSATNEQFF. The CDR3 DNA reads as TGTGCCAGCCTTTCAGCTACAAATGAGCAGTTCTTC.

This sequence joins TRBV11-3 and TRBJ2-7; D is possibly TRBD1 (6 bases). This CDR3 comprises 15 residues. V dropped 7 bases and J dropped 2 bases, with 18 bases sitting between them. Per germline, CDR1 SGHNT and CDR2 YENEEA. CDR3: CASTPGTTIPYEQYF. The CDR3 DNA reads TGTGCCAGCACCCCCGGGACAACCATCCCCTACGAGCAGTACTTC.

The V and J genes are TRBV6-5 and TRBJ1-2; D is possibly TRBD1 (5 bases). CDR3 length: 13 residues. Germline V gene lookup returns CDR1 MNHEY and CDR2 SVGAGI. The V and J ends lost 2 bases and 5 bases respectively, with 9 bases between them. The CDR3 nucleotides are TGTGCCAGCAGTTACGGGGGGGAGTATGGCTACACCTTC. Translation gives CASSYGGEYGYTF.

The chain couples TRBV4-2 to TRBJ1-2; D is unclear. The V gene lost 0 bases and the J gene lost 9 bases, with 11 bases spanning the gap. This CDR3 spans 13 amino acids. Germline loops: CDR1 LGHNA, CDR2 YNFKEQ. The CDR3 DNA sequence: TGTGCCAGCAGCCAAGATCTGGGGTTGCGCTACACCTTC. It encodes CASSQDLGLRYTF.

The gene calls are TRBV13 and TRBJ2-1, with TRBD2 matching over 12 bases. V shed 6 bases and J 4 bases; nucleotides not matched to a gene: 4. CDR1 PRHDT and CDR2 FYEKMQ come from the germline V gene (reference sequence). This CDR3 has 15 residues. Written as DNA, the CDR3 is TGTGCCAGCAGTAAGACTAGCGGGGGATACAATGAGCAGTTCTTC. Translated, it gives CASSKTSGGYNEQFF.